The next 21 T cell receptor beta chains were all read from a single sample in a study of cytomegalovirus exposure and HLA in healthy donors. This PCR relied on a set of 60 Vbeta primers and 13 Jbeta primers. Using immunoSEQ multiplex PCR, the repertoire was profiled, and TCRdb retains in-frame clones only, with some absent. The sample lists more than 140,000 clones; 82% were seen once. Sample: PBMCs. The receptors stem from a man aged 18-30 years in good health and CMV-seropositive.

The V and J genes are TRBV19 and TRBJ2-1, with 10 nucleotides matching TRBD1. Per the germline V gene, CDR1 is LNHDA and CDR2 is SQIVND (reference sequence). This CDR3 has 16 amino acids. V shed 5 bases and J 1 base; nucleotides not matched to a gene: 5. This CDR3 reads CASSAMGQGSYNEQFF. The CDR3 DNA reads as TGTGCCAGTAGTGCCATGGGACAGGGGTCCTACAATGAGCAGTTCTTC.

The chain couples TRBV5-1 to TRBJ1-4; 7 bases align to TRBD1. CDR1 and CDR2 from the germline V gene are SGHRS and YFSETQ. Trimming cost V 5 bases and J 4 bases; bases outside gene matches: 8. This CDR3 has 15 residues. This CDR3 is CASRPTGQLNEKLFF. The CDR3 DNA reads TGCGCCAGCAGGCCAACGGGACAGCTTAATGAAAAACTGTTTTTT.

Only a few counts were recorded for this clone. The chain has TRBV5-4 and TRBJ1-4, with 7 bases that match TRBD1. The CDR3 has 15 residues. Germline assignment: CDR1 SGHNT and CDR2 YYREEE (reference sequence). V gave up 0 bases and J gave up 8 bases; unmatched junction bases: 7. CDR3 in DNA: TGTGCCAGCAGCTTGGGGGGACAGCGAGAAGAAAAACTGTTTTTT. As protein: CASSLGGQREEKLFF.

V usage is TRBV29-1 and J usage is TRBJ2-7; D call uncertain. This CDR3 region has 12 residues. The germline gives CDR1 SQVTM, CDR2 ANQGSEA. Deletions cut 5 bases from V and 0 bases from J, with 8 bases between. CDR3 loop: CSVQDISYEQYF. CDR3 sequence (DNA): TGCAGCGTTCAGGATATCTCCTACGAGCAGTACTTC.

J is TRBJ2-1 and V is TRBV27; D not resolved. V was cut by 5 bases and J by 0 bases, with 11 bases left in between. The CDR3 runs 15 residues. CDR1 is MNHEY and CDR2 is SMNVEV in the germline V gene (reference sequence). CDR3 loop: CASSPRQPSYNEQFF. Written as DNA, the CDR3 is TGTGCCAGCAGTCCCAGGCAGCCCTCCTACAATGAGCAGTTCTTC.

CDR3 in amino acids: CATSSPDSNYGYTF. In nucleotides, the CDR3 is TGTGCCACCAGCTCCCCGGACAGCAACTATGGCTACACCTTC. This sequence joins TRBV15 and TRBJ1-2; D is possibly TRBD1 (6 bases). This CDR3 has 14 residues. Germline V lookup: CDR1 LNHNV, CDR2 YYDKDF (reference sequence). Trimming left V 5 bases short and J 2 bases short, with 12 bases between.

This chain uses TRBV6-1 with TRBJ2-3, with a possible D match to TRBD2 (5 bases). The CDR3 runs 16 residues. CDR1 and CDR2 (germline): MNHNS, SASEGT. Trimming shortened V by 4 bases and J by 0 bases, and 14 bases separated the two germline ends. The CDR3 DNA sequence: TGTGCCAGCAGTGGTCACCGGAGGACTAGCACAGATACGCAGTATTTT. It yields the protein CASSGHRRTSTDTQYF.

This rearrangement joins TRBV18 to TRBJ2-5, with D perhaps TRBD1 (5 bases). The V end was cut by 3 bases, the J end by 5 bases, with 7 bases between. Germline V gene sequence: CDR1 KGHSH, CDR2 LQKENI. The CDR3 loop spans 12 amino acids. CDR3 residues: CASSPNRETQYF. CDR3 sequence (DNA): TGTGCCAGCTCACCTAACAGGGAGACCCAGTACTTC. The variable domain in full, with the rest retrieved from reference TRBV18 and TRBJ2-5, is NAGVMQNPRHLVRRRGQEARLRCSPMKGHSHVYWYRQLPEEGLKFMVYLQKENIIDESGMPKERFSAEFPKEGPSILRIQQVVRGDSAAYFCASSPNRETQYFGPGTRLLVL.

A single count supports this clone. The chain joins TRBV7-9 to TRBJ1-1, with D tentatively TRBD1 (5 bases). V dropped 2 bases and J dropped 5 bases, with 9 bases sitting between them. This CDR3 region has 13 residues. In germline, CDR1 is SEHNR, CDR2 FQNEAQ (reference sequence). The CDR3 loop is CASSLQGRTEAFF. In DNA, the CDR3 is TGTGCCAGCAGCTTACAGGGAAGAACTGAAGCTTTCTTT. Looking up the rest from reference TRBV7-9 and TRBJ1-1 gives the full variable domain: DTGVSQNPRHKITKRGQNVTFRCDPISEHNRLYWYRQTLGQGPEFLTYFQNEAQLEKSRLLSDRFSAERPKGSFSTLEIQRTEQGDSAMYLCASSLQGRTEAFFGQGTRLTVV.

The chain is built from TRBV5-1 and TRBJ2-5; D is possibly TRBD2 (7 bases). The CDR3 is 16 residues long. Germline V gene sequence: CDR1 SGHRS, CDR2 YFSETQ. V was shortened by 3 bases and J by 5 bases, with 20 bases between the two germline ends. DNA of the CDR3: TGCGCCAGCAGCTCCTCCTCGGGGGGCCAATCGGAGACCCAGTACTTC. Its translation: CASSSSSGGQSETQYF.

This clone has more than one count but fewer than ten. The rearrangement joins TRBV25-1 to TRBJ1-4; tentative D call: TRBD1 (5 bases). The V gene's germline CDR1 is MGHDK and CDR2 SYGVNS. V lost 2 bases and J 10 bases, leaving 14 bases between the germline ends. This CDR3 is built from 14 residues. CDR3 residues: CASSEGQGLGKLFF. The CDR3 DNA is TGTGCCAGCAGTGAAGGGCAGGGCCTTGGAAAACTGTTTTTT.

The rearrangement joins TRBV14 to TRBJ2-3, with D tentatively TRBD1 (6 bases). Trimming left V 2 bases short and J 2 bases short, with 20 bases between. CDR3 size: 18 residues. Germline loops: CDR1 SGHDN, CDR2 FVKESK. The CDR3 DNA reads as TGTGCCAGCAGCCAAAGCCCCTCGGTGGGGACATACACAGATACGCAGTATTTT. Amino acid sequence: CASSQSPSVGTYTDTQYF.

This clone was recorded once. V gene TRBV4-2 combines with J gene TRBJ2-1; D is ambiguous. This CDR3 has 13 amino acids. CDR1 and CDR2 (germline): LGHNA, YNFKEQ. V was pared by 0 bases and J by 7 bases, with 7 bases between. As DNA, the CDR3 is TGTGCCAGCAGCCAAGATCTACAGAATGAGCAGTTCTTC. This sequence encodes CASSQDLQNEQFF.

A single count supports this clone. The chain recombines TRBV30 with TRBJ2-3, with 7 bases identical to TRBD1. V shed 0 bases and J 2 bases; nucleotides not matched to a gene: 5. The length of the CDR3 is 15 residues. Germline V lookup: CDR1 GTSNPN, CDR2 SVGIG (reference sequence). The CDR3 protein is CAWSVDRENTDTQYF. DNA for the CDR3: TGTGCCTGGAGTGTTGACAGGGAGAACACAGATACGCAGTATTTT.

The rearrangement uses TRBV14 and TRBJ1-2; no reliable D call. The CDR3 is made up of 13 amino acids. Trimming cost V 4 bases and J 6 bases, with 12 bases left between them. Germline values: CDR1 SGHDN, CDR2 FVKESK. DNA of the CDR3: TGTGCCAGCAGCCTCCAAGAGGAGAATGGCTACACCTTC. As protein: CASSLQEENGYTF.

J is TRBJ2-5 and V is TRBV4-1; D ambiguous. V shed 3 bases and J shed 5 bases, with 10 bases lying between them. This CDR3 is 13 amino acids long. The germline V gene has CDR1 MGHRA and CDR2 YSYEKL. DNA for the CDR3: TGCGCCAGCAGCCAGGGCCCCACGGAGACCCAGTACTTC. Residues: CASSQGPTETQYF.

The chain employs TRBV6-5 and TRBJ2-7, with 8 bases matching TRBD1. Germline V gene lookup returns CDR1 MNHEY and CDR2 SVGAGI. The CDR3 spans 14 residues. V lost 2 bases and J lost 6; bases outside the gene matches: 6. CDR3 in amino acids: CASSYDRGRLEQYF. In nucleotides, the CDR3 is TGTGCCAGCAGTTACGACAGGGGTCGGCTCGAGCAGTACTTC.

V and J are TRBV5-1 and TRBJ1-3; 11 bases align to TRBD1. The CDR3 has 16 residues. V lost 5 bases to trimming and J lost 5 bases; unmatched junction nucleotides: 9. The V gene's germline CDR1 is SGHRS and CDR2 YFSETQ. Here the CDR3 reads CASRGEGQGDRNTIYF. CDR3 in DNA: TGCGCCAGCAGAGGAGAGGGACAGGGGGACAGAAACACCATATATTTT.

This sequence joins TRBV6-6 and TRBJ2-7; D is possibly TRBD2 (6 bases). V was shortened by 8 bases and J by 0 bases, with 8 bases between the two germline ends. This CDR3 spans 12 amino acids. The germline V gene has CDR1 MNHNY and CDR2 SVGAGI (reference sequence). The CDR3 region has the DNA TGTGCCAGCCGGGGGAGCTCCTACGAGCAGTACTTC. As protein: CASRGSSYEQYF.

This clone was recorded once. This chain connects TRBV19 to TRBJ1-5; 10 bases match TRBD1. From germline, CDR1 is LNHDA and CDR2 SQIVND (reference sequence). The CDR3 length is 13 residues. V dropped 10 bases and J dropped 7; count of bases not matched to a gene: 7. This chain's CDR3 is CATSDRGKQPQHF. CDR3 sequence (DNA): TGTGCCACCTCGGACAGGGGGAAGCAGCCCCAGCATTTT. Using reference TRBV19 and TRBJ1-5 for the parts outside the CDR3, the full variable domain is DGGITQSPKYLFRKEGQNVTLSCEQNLNHDAMYWYRQDPGQGLRLIYYSQIVNDFQKGDIAEGYSVSREKKESFPLTVTSAQKNPTAFYLCATSDRGKQPQHFGDGTRLSIL.

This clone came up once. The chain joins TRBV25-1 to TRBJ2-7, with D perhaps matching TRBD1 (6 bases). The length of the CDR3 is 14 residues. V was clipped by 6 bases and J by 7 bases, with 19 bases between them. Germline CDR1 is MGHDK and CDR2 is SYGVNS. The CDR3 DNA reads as TGTGCCAGCAGCGAAAACAGGGTTCCGGGAGAGCAGTACTTC. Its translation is CASSENRVPGEQYF.